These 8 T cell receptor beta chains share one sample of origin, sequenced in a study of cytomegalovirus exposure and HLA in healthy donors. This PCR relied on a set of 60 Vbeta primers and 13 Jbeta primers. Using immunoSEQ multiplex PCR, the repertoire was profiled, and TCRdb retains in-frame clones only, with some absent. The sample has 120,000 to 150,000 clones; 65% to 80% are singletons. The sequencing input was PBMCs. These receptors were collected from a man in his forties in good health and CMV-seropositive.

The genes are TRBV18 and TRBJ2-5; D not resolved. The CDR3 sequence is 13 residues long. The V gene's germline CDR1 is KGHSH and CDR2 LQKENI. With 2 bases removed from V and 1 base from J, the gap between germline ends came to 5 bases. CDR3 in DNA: TGTGCCAGCTCACCAGGCGGCCAAGAGACCCAGTACTTC. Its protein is CASSPGGQETQYF.

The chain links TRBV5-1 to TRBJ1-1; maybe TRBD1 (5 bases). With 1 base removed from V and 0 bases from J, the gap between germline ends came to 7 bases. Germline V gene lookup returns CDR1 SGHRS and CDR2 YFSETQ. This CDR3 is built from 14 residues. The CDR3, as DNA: TGCGCCAGCAGCTTGCAGGGTATGAACACTGAAGCTTTCTTT. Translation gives CASSLQGMNTEAFF.

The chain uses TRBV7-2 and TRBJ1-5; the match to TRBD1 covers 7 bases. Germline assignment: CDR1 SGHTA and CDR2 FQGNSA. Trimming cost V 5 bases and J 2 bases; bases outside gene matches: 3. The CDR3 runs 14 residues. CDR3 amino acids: CASSPGQGNQPQHF. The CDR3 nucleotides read TGTGCCAGCAGCCCCGGACAGGGCAATCAGCCCCAGCATTTT.

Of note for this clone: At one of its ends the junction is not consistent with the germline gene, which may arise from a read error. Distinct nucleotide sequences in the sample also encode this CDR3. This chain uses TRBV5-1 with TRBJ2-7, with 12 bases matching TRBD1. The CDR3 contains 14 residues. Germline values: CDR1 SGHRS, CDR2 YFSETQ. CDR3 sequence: CASSWGQGAGEQYF. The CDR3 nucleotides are TGCGCTAGCAGCTGGGGACAGGGGGCGGGTGAGCAGTACTTC.

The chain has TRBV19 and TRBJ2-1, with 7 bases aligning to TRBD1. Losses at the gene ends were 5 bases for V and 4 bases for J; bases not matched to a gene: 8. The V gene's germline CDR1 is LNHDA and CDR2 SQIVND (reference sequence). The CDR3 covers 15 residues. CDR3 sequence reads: CASSYEGAGYNEQFF. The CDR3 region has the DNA TGTGCCAGTAGTTACGAGGGGGCAGGGTACAATGAGCAGTTCTTC.

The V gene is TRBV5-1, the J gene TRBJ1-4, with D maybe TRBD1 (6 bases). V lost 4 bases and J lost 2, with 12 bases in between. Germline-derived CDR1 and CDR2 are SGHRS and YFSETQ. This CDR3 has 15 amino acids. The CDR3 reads CASSQDRSTNEKLFF. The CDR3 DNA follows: TGCGCCAGCAGCCAGGACAGATCGACTAATGAAAAACTGTTTTTT.

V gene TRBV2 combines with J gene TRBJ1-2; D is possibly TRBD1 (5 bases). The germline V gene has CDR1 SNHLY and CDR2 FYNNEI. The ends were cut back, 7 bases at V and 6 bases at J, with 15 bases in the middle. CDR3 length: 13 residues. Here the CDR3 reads CASMEAGRDGYTF. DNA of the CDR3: TGTGCCAGCATGGAGGCAGGGAGGGATGGCTACACCTTC.

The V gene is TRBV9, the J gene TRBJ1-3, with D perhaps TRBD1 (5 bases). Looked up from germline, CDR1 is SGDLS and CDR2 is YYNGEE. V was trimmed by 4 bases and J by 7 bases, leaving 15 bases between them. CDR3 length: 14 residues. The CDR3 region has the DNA TGTGCCAGCAGCCTGGGCGGCTCAGGGAACACCATATATTTT. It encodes CASSLGGSGNTIYF.